This is a list of T cell receptor beta chains from one sample in a study of blood T cell repertoires in COVID-19. Clones were sequenced by immunoSEQ multiplex PCR, and TCRdb holds only the in-frame ones, with some missing. The sample holds roughly 92,000 clones, 80% to 90% seen once. The sequenced sample consisted of peripheral blood. The receptors stem from a human donor with acute or convalescent COVID-19. The donor label of this sample is uncertain. Each CDR3 is given with its conserved first and last residue. D genes are given only for firm matches. Not all rows give a size; the values are once, few, many and, for expanded clones, a class.

TRBD2 TRBJ2-7 . TRBV19 TGTGCCAGTAGTATAGTGAGCGGGGGCCTCCGCCACGAGCAGTACTTC CASSIVSGGLRHEQYF
. TRBJ1-1 . TRBV3-1/TRBV3-2 TGTGCCAGCAGCCAAGATCGCAGGGGAGCTTTCTTT CASSQDRRGAFF
. TRBJ1-2 . TRBV4-3 TGCGCCAGCAGCCATCCAGACAGTTATGGCTACACCTTC CASSHPDSYGYTF
TRBD2 TRBJ2-3 once TRBV6-2/TRBV6-3 TGTGCCAGCAGTGCCGCCGGGCGGGGGAGCACAGATACGCAGTATTTT CASSAAGRGSTDTQYF
TRBD2 TRBJ2-7 . TRBV27 TGTGCCAGCAGTTTACTAGCGGGAGGGCACGAGCAGTACTTC CASSLLAGGHEQYF
TRBD2 TRBJ2-1 . TRBV10-1 TGCGCCAGCAGTGAAAGGGTAGATAAGGGATTTGGCGGGAGTGAGCAGTTCTTC CASSERVDKGFGGSEQFF
. TRBJ2-2 . TRBV28 TGTGCCAGCAGTTTGGCAGGGGCTCGGGGCACCGGGGAGCTGTTTTTT CASSLAGARGTGELFF
. TRBJ1-1 . TRBV3-1/TRBV3-2 TGTGCCAGCAGCCAAGATGGGGGCGTCACTGAAGCTTTCTTT CASSQDGGVTEAFF
. TRBJ2-5 . TRBV30 TGTGCCTGGACCCACAGGGAAGAGACCCAGTACTTC CAWTHREETQYF
. TRBJ1-5 once TRBV30 TGTGCCTGGAGCGCCGGGGTAGGAGCCTACAATCAGCCCCAGCATTTT CAWSAGVGAYNQPQHF
TRBD1 TRBJ2-2 . TRBV27 TGTGCCAGCAGTTACGACAGGGGCCACCCCCCGAACACCGGGGAGCTGTTTTTT CASSYDRGHPPNTGELFF
TRBD2 TRBJ2-3 once TRBV29-1 TGCAGCGGCCGACTAGCCCTCTCCACAGATACGCAGTATTTT CSGRLALSTDTQYF
TRBD1 TRBJ1-1 . TRBV7-9 TGTGCCAGCAGCCCCGACGGACAGGGGGCCACTGAAGCTTTCTTT CASSPDGQGATEAFF
. TRBJ1-6 . TRBV12-5 TGTGCTAGTGGCCTTGACAGGCTAGGTGGGGGTCTCCACTTT CASGLDRLGGGLHF
. TRBJ1-2 once TRBV18 TGTGCCAGCTCACCAGAGGGATCGAACTATGGCTACACCTTC CASSPEGSNYGYTF
. TRBJ2-3 . TRBV3-1/TRBV3-2 TGTGCCAGCAGCCAAGACGGGAGAGATACGCAGTATTTT CASSQDGRDTQYF
TRBD1 TRBJ1-2 . TRBV24-1 TGTGCCACCAGTGCCACCGGGACAGCCTATGGCTACACCTTC CATSATGTAYGYTF
. TRBJ1-4 . TRBV14 TGTGCCAGCAGCCAAGCTCTTAATGAAAAACTGTTTTTT CASSQALNEKLFF
TRBD1 TRBJ1-2 . TRBV19 TGTGCCAGTAGTAGCAGAACCGGGACAGGGACTAACTATGGCTACACCTTC CASSSRTGTGTNYGYTF
. TRBJ1-3 . TRBV3-1/TRBV3-2 TGTGCCAGCAGCCAAGGGAGATCCTCTGGAAACACCATATATTTT CASSQGRSSGNTIYF
TRBD1 TRBJ1-3 few TRBV10-2 TGCGCCAGCAGTGGGGGACAGGGGACTGGAAACACCATATATTTT CASSGGQGTGNTIYF
. TRBJ1-6 once TRBV11-2 TGTGCCAGCAGCAATACTCGCCTCCACTTT CASSNTRLHF
. TRBJ1-5 . TRBV12-5 TGTGCTAGTGCCCTGCGGGCTGGCCAGCCCCAGCATTTT CASALRAGQPQHF
. TRBJ1-1 . TRBV5-1 TGCGCCAGCAGCTCTTCAGGGTCCACTGAAGCTTTCTTT CASSSSGSTEAFF
. TRBJ2-2 once TRBV9 TGTGCCAGCAGCGTACAGGGAGGCACCGGGGAGCTGTTTTTT CASSVQGGTGELFF
. TRBJ1-6 . TRBV9 TGTGCCAGCAGCGTCCAGGGTAATTCACCCCTCCACTTT CASSVQGNSPLHF
TRBD1 TRBJ1-2 . TRBV11-2 TGTGCCAGCAGCCAGACAGGGCGAAATGGCTACACCTTC CASSQTGRNGYTF
. TRBJ1-1 . TRBV19 TGTGCCAGTAGTATTAGAAGGGTGGACTCCAGGAACACTGAAGCTTTCTTT CASSIRRVDSRNTEAFF
. TRBJ1-1 few TRBV6-5 TGTGCCAGCGAGGCCGTTGAAGCTTTCTTT CASEAVEAFF
. TRBJ1-1 . TRBV19 TGTGCCAGTATCTCCCTCAGGGGCACTGAAGCTTTCTTT CASISLRGTEAFF
TRBD1 TRBJ1-1 . TRBV5-6 TGTGCCAGCAGTACGGACAGGGCTACTGAAGCTTTCTTT CASSTDRATEAFF
. TRBJ1-1 . TRBV23-1 TGCGCCAGCAGGCGGGGGGGGCGGAACACTGAAGCTTTCTTT CASRRGGRNTEAFF
. TRBJ2-3 once TRBV5-1 TGCGCCAGCAGCCCTCACCCCATCGGGGAGAGCACAGATACGCAGTATTTT CASSPHPIGESTDTQYF
TRBD1 TRBJ1-6 once TRBV5-1 TGCGCCAGCAGCGACAGGGACTCCCCCCTCCACTTT CASSDRDSPLHF
. TRBJ2-7 . TRBV5-1 TGCGCCAGCAGCCGCGACAGATTCTACGAGCAGTACTTC CASSRDRFYEQYF
TRBD1 TRBJ2-2 . TRBV24-1 TGTGCCACCAGTGATTCTAGGGACAGGGAAACCGGGGAGCTGTTTTTT CATSDSRDRETGELFF
TRBD1 TRBJ1-2 . TRBV3-1/TRBV3-2 TGTGCCAGCAGCCCGACACTTTGGGACAGCAACTATGGCTACACCTTC CASSPTLWDSNYGYTF
TRBD1 TRBJ2-5 . TRBV24-1 TGTGCCACCAGTGATTTGCAGGGGGCACGGGAGACCCAGTACTTC CATSDLQGARETQYF
TRBD2 TRBJ2-5 . TRBV2 TGTGCCAGCTTAGCGGGGGGCAGAGAGACCCAGTACTTC CASLAGGRETQYF
. TRBJ2-7 . TRBV6-5 TGTGCCAGCAGCGGTAGAGCCTACGAGCAGTACTTC CASSGRAYEQYF